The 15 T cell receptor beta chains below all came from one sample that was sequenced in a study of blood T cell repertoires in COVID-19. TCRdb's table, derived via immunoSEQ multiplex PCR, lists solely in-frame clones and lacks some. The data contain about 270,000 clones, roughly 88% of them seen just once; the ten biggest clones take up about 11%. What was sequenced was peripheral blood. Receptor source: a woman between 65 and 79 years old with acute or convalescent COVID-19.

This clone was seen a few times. For the CDR3, the DNA is TGTGCCAGCAGTTTGACAGCTGGCACTGAAGCTTTCTTT. Its translation is CASSLTAGTEAFF. The chain is built from TRBV12-3 or TRBV12-4 and TRBJ1-1, with D perhaps matching TRBD1 (5 bases). The germline V and J ends were trimmed by 3 bases and 4 bases, with 9 bases remaining between them. This CDR3 is 13 amino acids long.

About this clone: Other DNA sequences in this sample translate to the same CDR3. The CDR3 spells CASSLSGAGANVLTF. For the CDR3, the DNA is TGCGCCAGCAGCTTGAGCGGGGCTGGGGCCAACGTCCTGACTTTC. The chain has TRBV5-1 and TRBJ2-6; 7 positions agree with TRBD2. This CDR3 has 15 residues. The J segment lost 2 bases and the V segment lost 1 base, leaving 0 bases of the junction unmatched. CDR1 SGHRS and CDR2 YFSETQ come from the germline V gene.

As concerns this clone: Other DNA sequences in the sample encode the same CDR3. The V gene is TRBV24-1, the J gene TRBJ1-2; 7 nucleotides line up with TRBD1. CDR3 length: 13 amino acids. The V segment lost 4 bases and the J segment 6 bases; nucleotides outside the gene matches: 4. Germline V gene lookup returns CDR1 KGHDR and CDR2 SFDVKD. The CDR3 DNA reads TGTGCCACCAGTGACTTCACAGGGGATGGCTACACCTTC. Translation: CATSDFTGDGYTF.

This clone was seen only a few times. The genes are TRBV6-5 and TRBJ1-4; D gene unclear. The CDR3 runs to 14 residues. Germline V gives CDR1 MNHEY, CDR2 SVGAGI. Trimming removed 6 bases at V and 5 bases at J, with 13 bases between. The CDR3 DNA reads TGTGCCAGCAGCGCTTGGGAGGTGAATGAAAAACTGTTTTTT. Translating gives CASSAWEVNEKLFF.

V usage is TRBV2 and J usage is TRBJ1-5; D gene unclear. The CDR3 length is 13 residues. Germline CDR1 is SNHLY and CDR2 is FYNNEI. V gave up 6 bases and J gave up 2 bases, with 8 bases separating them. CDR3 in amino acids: CASRKGGNQPQHF. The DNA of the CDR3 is TGTGCCAGCAGGAAAGGAGGCAATCAGCCCCAGCATTTT.

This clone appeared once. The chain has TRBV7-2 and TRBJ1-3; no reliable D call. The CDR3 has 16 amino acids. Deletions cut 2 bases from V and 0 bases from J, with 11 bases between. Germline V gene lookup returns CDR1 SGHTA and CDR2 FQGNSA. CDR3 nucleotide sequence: TGTGCCAGCAGCTTAAGAGGTGGGAGCTCTGGAAACACCATATATTTT. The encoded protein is CASSLRGGSSGNTIYF.

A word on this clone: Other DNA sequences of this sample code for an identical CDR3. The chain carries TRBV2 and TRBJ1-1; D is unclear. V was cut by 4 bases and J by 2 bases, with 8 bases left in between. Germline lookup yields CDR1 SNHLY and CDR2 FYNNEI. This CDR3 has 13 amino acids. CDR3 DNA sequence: TGTGCCAGCAGTGGACACCTTAACACTGAAGCTTTCTTT. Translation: CASSGHLNTEAFF.

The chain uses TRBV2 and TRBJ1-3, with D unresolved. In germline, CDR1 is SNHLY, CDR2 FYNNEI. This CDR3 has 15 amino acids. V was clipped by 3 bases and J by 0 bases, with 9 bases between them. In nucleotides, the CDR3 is TGTGCCAGCAGTGAGACCGCTAGCTCTGGAAACACCATATATTTT. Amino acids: CASSETASSGNTIYF.

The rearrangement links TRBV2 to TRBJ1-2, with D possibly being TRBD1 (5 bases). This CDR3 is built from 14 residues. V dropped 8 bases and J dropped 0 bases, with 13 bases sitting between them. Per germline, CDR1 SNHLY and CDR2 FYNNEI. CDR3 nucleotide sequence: TGTGCCAGCCGGGCCAGGGCGGCTAACTATGGCTACACCTTC. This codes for CASRARAANYGYTF. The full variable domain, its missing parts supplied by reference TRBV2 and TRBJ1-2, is EPEVTQTPSHQVTQMGQEVILRCVPISNHLYFYWYRQILGQKVEFLVSFYNNEISEKSEIFDDQFSVERPDGSNFTLKIRSTKLEDSAMYFCASRARAANYGYTFGSGTRLTVV.

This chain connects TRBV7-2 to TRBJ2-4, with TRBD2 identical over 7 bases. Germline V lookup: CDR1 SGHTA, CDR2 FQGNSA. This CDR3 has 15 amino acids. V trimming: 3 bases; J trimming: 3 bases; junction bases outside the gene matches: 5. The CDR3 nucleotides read TGTGCCAGCAGCTTTTCGGGGGGTTACAAAAACATTCAGTACTTC. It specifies CASSFSGGYKNIQYF.

The CDR3 loop is CASRTGDGNTEAFF. CDR3 sequence (DNA): TGTGCCAGCAGAACAGGAGACGGGAACACTGAAGCTTTCTTT. J is TRBJ1-1 and V is TRBV6-5, with D perhaps TRBD1 (5 bases). The CDR3 loop spans 14 amino acids. V was pared by 6 bases and J by 1 base, with 12 bases between. Germline V CDR1 and CDR2: MNHEY, SVGAGI.

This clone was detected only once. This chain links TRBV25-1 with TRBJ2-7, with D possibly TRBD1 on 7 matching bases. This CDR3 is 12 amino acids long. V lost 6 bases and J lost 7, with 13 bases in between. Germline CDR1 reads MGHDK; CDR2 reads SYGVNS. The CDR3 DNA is TGTGCCAGCAGCAGGGGGGTGTTTGAGCAGTACTTC. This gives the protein CASSRGVFEQYF.

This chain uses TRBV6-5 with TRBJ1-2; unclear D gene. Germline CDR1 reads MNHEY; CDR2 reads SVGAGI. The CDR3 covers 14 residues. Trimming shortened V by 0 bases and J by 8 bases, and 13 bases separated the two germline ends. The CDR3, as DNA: TGTGCCAGCAGTTACTCGAAACAGTCGGGGGGCTACACCTTC. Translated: CASSYSKQSGGYTF.

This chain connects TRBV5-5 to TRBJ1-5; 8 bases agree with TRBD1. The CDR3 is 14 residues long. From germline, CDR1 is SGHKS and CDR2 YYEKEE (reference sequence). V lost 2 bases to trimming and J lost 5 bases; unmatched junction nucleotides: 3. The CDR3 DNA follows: TGTGCCAGCAGCTTCGGACAGGGCGATCAGCCCCAGCATTTT. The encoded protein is CASSFGQGDQPQHF.

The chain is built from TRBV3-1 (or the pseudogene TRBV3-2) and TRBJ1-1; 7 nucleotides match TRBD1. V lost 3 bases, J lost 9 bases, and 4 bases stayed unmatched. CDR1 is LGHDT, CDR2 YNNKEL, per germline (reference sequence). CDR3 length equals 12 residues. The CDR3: CASSQIQGKAFF. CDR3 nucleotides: TGTGCCAGCAGCCAGATACAGGGGAAAGCTTTCTTT.